These T cell receptor beta chains were read from a single sample in a study of cytomegalovirus exposure and HLA in healthy donors. Profiling relied on immunoSEQ multiplex PCR, and the TCRdb table lists in-frame clones only, not all of them. This sample has 150,000 to 200,000 clones, with 75% to 80% found just once. The sequenced sample was PBMCs. All receptors come from a man aged 50-59 years in good health and CMV-seropositive. Each CDR3 is given with its conserved first and last residue. The order of the fields is clone size, J gene, D gene, V gene, CDR3 DNA, CDR3 protein. A D gene is named only where the DNA matches it firmly. Part of the rows lack a size; the others show once, few, many or a class for expanded clones.

abundance: few
j_gene: TRBJ1-2
d_gene: TRBD1
v_gene: TRBV28
CDR3nt: TGTGCCAGCAGTTTATTCGTCCGGGGACAGCTTATACTAGCAAGGGGCTACACCTTC
CDR3aa: CASSLFVRGQLILARGYTF

abundance: .
j_gene: TRBJ1-1
d_gene: .
v_gene: TRBV18
CDR3nt: TGTGCCAGCTCTACCAGGGAGAACACTGAAGCTTTCTTT
CDR3aa: CASSTRENTEAFF

abundance: .
j_gene: TRBJ2-3
d_gene: .
v_gene: TRBV5-1
CDR3nt: TGCGCCAGCAGCTTGAGACAGGACGGCACAGATACGCAGTATTTT
CDR3aa: CASSLRQDGTDTQYF

abundance: .
j_gene: TRBJ1-3
d_gene: .
v_gene: TRBV5-1
CDR3nt: TGCGCCAGCAGCTTGAATCGAGACACCATATATTTT
CDR3aa: CASSLNRDTIYF

abundance: .
j_gene: TRBJ2-6
d_gene: TRBD1
v_gene: TRBV11-2
CDR3nt: TGTGCCAGCAGCTTAGCCGGACAGGCTGGGGCCAACGTCCTGACTTTC
CDR3aa: CASSLAGQAGANVLTF

abundance: .
j_gene: TRBJ2-2
d_gene: .
v_gene: TRBV7-2
CDR3nt: TGTGCCAGCAGCTTAGTGGGGGCTGGCGGGGAGCTGTTTTTT
CDR3aa: CASSLVGAGGELFF

abundance: .
j_gene: TRBJ1-2
d_gene: TRBD1
v_gene: TRBV5-6
CDR3nt: TGTGCCAGCAGCTTGGCCTACAGGGGAGGCGGTGGCTACACCTTC
CDR3aa: CASSLAYRGGGGYTF

abundance: .
j_gene: TRBJ1-1
d_gene: .
v_gene: TRBV4-2
CDR3nt: TGTGCCAGCAGCCAAGGCAGGGGTATGGACACTGAAGCTTTCTTT
CDR3aa: CASSQGRGMDTEAFF

abundance: .
j_gene: TRBJ1-4
d_gene: TRBD1
v_gene: TRBV7-9
CDR3nt: TGTGCCAGCAGCCCGACAGGGAAGGATGAAAAACTGTTTTTT
CDR3aa: CASSPTGKDEKLFF

abundance: .
j_gene: TRBJ1-1
d_gene: TRBD1
v_gene: TRBV5-1
CDR3nt: TGCGCCAGCAGCTTGGGAATAGACAGGGGATCTGAAGCTTTCTTT
CDR3aa: CASSLGIDRGSEAFF

abundance: .
j_gene: TRBJ2-5
d_gene: .
v_gene: TRBV7-2
CDR3nt: TGTGCCAGCAGCTTAGTTGCGGAGACCCAGTACTTC
CDR3aa: CASSLVAETQYF

abundance: once
j_gene: TRBJ2-5
d_gene: TRBD2
v_gene: TRBV28
CDR3nt: TGTGCCACCAGACGAGCGGGGCAAGAGACCCAGTACTTC
CDR3aa: CATRRAGQETQYF

abundance: few
j_gene: TRBJ2-7
d_gene: .
v_gene: TRBV7-2
CDR3nt: TGTGCCAGCAGCCCGAGTACCACCTACGAGCAGTACTTC
CDR3aa: CASSPSTTYEQYF

abundance: .
j_gene: TRBJ1-4
d_gene: .
v_gene: TRBV6-6
CDR3nt: TGTGCCAGCAAGATCGAAGAGGCAACTAATGAAAAACTGTTTTTT
CDR3aa: CASKIEEATNEKLFF

abundance: .
j_gene: TRBJ1-1
d_gene: .
v_gene: TRBV10-3
CDR3nt: TGTGCCATCAATCGGAACACTGAAGCTTTCTTT
CDR3aa: CAINRNTEAFF

abundance: .
j_gene: TRBJ1-1
d_gene: .
v_gene: TRBV7-7
CDR3nt: TGTGCCAGCAGCAAGGGGGTGAACACTGAAGCTTTCTTT
CDR3aa: CASSKGVNTEAFF

abundance: .
j_gene: TRBJ2-5
d_gene: TRBD2
v_gene: TRBV15
CDR3nt: TGTGCCACCAGCAGAGATTACGGGACTAGCGGGGGGGAGACCCAGTACTTC
CDR3aa: CATSRDYGTSGGETQYF

abundance: .
j_gene: TRBJ1-1
d_gene: .
v_gene: TRBV15
CDR3nt: TGTGCCACCAGCAGAGAGACAGGGAACACTGAAGCTTTCTTT
CDR3aa: CATSRETGNTEAFF

abundance: once
j_gene: TRBJ1-2
d_gene: .
v_gene: TRBV28
CDR3nt: TGTGCCAGCAGTTTAAGTATGGGGTGGAGGTCGGCTAACTATGGCTACACCTTC
CDR3aa: CASSLSMGWRSANYGYTF

abundance: .
j_gene: TRBJ1-5
d_gene: TRBD1
v_gene: TRBV11-1
CDR3nt: TGTGCCAGCAGCTCAGTAATTCCGGGGACAGGGTATTATCAGCCCCAGCATTTT
CDR3aa: CASSSVIPGTGYYQPQHF

abundance: .
j_gene: TRBJ1-2
d_gene: .
v_gene: TRBV6-5
CDR3nt: TGTGCCAGCAGTTACTCCGAGACAGCTATCTATGGCTACACCTTC
CDR3aa: CASSYSETAIYGYTF

abundance: .
j_gene: TRBJ2-5
d_gene: .
v_gene: TRBV5-1
CDR3nt: TGCGCCAGCAGCCGAGGACAAGCCAAAGAGACCCAGTACTTC
CDR3aa: CASSRGQAKETQYF

abundance: .
j_gene: TRBJ1-4
d_gene: TRBD1
v_gene: TRBV5-6
CDR3nt: TGTGCCAGCAGCCTCGGGACAGTAGGTGAAAAACTGTTTTTT
CDR3aa: CASSLGTVGEKLFF

abundance: .
j_gene: TRBJ2-6
d_gene: TRBD1
v_gene: TRBV28
CDR3nt: TGTGCCAGCAGTCCACAGGGGAACGGGGCCAACGTCCTGACTTTC
CDR3aa: CASSPQGNGANVLTF

abundance: .
j_gene: TRBJ1-2
d_gene: TRBD1
v_gene: TRBV5-4
CDR3nt: TGTGCCAGCAGCCCACAGGGGGCAGGCGTGAACTATGGCTACACCTTC
CDR3aa: CASSPQGAGVNYGYTF

abundance: .
j_gene: TRBJ2-5
d_gene: .
v_gene: TRBV15
CDR3nt: TGTGCCACCAGCAACCCTGGGGGGGGCGCGACCCAGTACTTC
CDR3aa: CATSNPGGGATQYF

abundance: .
j_gene: TRBJ1-2
d_gene: TRBD1
v_gene: TRBV5-1
CDR3nt: TGCGCCAGCAGCTCGACAGGGATAGAGGACTATGGCTACACCTTC
CDR3aa: CASSSTGIEDYGYTF

abundance: .
j_gene: TRBJ2-7
d_gene: .
v_gene: TRBV5-1
CDR3nt: TGCGCCAGCAGCCCGGACGGGACCTACGAGCAGTACTTC
CDR3aa: CASSPDGTYEQYF

abundance: .
j_gene: TRBJ1-2
d_gene: .
v_gene: TRBV5-1
CDR3nt: TGCGCCAGCAGTCCTGGAGAACAGGGAATTGGCTATGGCTACACCTTC
CDR3aa: CASSPGEQGIGYGYTF

abundance: few
j_gene: TRBJ2-2
d_gene: TRBD2
v_gene: TRBV2
CDR3nt: TGTGCCAGCACCCGGACTAGCGGGGGGACGAACACCGGGGAGCTGTTTTTT
CDR3aa: CASTRTSGGTNTGELFF

abundance: .
j_gene: TRBJ2-3
d_gene: .
v_gene: TRBV4-1
CDR3nt: TGCGCCAGCAGCCGGGGGGACAGTCCGCCCACAGATACGCAGTATTTT
CDR3aa: CASSRGDSPPTDTQYF

abundance: .
j_gene: TRBJ1-2
d_gene: .
v_gene: TRBV27
CDR3nt: TGTGCCAGCAGTTTATCCTACAGTTCTAACTATGGCTACACCTTC
CDR3aa: CASSLSYSSNYGYTF

abundance: .
j_gene: TRBJ1-6
d_gene: TRBD1
v_gene: TRBV6-6
CDR3nt: TGTGCCAGCAGTACCCCGACAGGGTATGGCAATTCACCCCTCCACTTT
CDR3aa: CASSTPTGYGNSPLHF

abundance: .
j_gene: TRBJ1-5
d_gene: .
v_gene: TRBV2
CDR3nt: TGTGCCAGCAGTGAACTTAGGGGTGGTCAGCCCCAGCATTTT
CDR3aa: CASSELRGGQPQHF

abundance: .
j_gene: TRBJ2-7
d_gene: TRBD2
v_gene: TRBV15
CDR3nt: TGTGCCACCAGCAGAGACCGCGGGGGATACGAGCAGTACTTC
CDR3aa: CATSRDRGGYEQYF

abundance: few
j_gene: TRBJ2-3
d_gene: TRBD1
v_gene: TRBV7-6
CDR3nt: TGTGCCAGCAGCTTAGCCACCGGGACAGGGGGAACAGATACGCAGTATTTT
CDR3aa: CASSLATGTGGTDTQYF

abundance: .
j_gene: TRBJ2-5
d_gene: TRBD2
v_gene: TRBV19
CDR3nt: TGTGCCAGTAGTATAAAAACTAGCGGGAGGGAGACCCAGTACTTC
CDR3aa: CASSIKTSGRETQYF

abundance: .
j_gene: TRBJ2-1
d_gene: .
v_gene: TRBV7-2
CDR3nt: TGTGCCAGCAGCTTAGTGCAGGGGGGATGGAATGAGCAGTTCTTC
CDR3aa: CASSLVQGGWNEQFF

abundance: .
j_gene: TRBJ2-1
d_gene: TRBD2
v_gene: TRBV19
CDR3nt: TGTGCCAGTAGTACCCCGGGGGGGCCGGTCTTC
CDR3aa: CASSTPGGPVF

abundance: .
j_gene: TRBJ2-7
d_gene: .
v_gene: TRBV5-1
CDR3nt: TGCGCCAGCAGCTTTGGGGCCGCCGGCCCCTACGAGCAGTACTTC
CDR3aa: CASSFGAAGPYEQYF

abundance: .
j_gene: TRBJ2-1
d_gene: .
v_gene: TRBV9
CDR3nt: TGTGCCAGCAGCCTCCGTACCGGGACTCCCCTAAGTGAGCAGTTCTTC
CDR3aa: CASSLRTGTPLSEQFF

abundance: .
j_gene: TRBJ2-5
d_gene: TRBD2
v_gene: TRBV27
CDR3nt: TGTGCCAGCAGCCCCGGACTAGCGCAAGAGACCCAGTACTTC
CDR3aa: CASSPGLAQETQYF

abundance: .
j_gene: TRBJ1-4
d_gene: .
v_gene: TRBV11-2
CDR3nt: TGTGCCAGCAGCGCCAAGGGGGCAACTAATGAAAAACTGTTTTTT
CDR3aa: CASSAKGATNEKLFF

abundance: once
j_gene: TRBJ1-2
d_gene: TRBD1
v_gene: TRBV6-5
CDR3nt: TGTGCCAGCAAACAGGGGCTCTATGGCTACACCTTC
CDR3aa: CASKQGLYGYTF

abundance: .
j_gene: TRBJ2-2
d_gene: TRBD1
v_gene: TRBV6-1
CDR3nt: TGTGCCAGCAGTGGAAGGACAGGGATCACCGGGGAGCTGTTTTTT
CDR3aa: CASSGRTGITGELFF

abundance: .
j_gene: TRBJ1-4
d_gene: .
v_gene: TRBV27
CDR3nt: TGTGCCAGCAGTTCTAATCCCGCAACTAATGAAAAACTGTTTTTT
CDR3aa: CASSSNPATNEKLFF

abundance: .
j_gene: TRBJ1-5
d_gene: .
v_gene: TRBV19
CDR3nt: TGTGCCAGTAGTATGGCAGGGCCCAATCAGCCCCAGCATTTT
CDR3aa: CASSMAGPNQPQHF

abundance: .
j_gene: TRBJ2-2
d_gene: TRBD1
v_gene: TRBV5-1
CDR3nt: TGCGCCAGCAGAAAACAGGGGGGCACCGGGGAGCTGTTTTTT
CDR3aa: CASRKQGGTGELFF

abundance: .
j_gene: TRBJ2-2
d_gene: .
v_gene: TRBV5-5
CDR3nt: TGTGCCAGCAGCTTGGAGGGCGTAGCGGCGGTTCCCGGGGAGCTGTTTTTT
CDR3aa: CASSLEGVAAVPGELFF

abundance: few
j_gene: TRBJ1-1
d_gene: TRBD1
v_gene: TRBV5-4
CDR3nt: TGTGCCAGCAGCTCCAGGGGGCAGTACACTGAAGCTTTCTTT
CDR3aa: CASSSRGQYTEAFF